A single sample is the source of the 11 T cell receptor beta chains below, sequenced in a study of blood T cell repertoires in COVID-19. Profiled with immunoSEQ multiplex PCR; TCRdb holds only in-frame clones, not every one. The profile shows about 300,000 clones, roughly 88% of them singletons. Source material: PBMCs or T cells enriched from blood (not recorded which). All receptors come from a man aged 25-40 years who had recovered from COVID-19.

The chain carries TRBV30 and TRBJ1-6, with a weak D call TRBD1 (6 bases). With 4 bases removed from V and 7 bases from J, the gap between germline ends came to 14 bases. The CDR3 extends over 14 amino acids. Germline V CDR1 and CDR2: GTSNPN, SVGIG (reference sequence). In nucleotides, the CDR3 is TGTGCCTGGAATTCAGGGGCGCCGAATTCACCCCTCCACTTT. Encoded protein: CAWNSGAPNSPLHF.

The rearrangement joins TRBV7-2 to TRBJ2-1; a possible D gene is TRBD1 (5 bases). V was clipped by 4 bases and J by 8 bases, with 12 bases between them. From germline, CDR1 is SGHTA and CDR2 FQGNSA. This CDR3 has 13 amino acids. The CDR3 spells CASSSRGAYEQFF. CDR3 in DNA: TGTGCCAGCAGCTCCCGTGGGGCTTATGAGCAGTTCTTC. Together with reference TRBV7-2 and TRBJ2-1, the CDR3 gives the full variable domain: GAGVSQSPSNKVTEKGKDVELRCDPISGHTALYWYRQSLGQGLEFLIYFQGNSAPDKSGLPSDRFSAERTGGSVSTLTIQRTQQEDSAVYLCASSSRGAYEQFFGPGTRLTVL.

V and J are TRBV9 and TRBJ1-1, with D possibly TRBD1 on 5 matching bases. V gave up 4 bases and J gave up 4 bases, with 17 bases separating them. CDR1 SGDLS and CDR2 YYNGEE come from the germline V gene. The CDR3 covers 15 residues. The CDR3 loop is CASSLGVTVGTEAFF. Here the CDR3 DNA reads TGTGCCAGCAGCCTAGGGGTGACAGTCGGCACTGAAGCTTTCTTT.

The chain recombines TRBV5-1 with TRBJ2-3; the D gene is possibly TRBD2 (5 bases). The CDR3 is 17 amino acids. The ends were cut back, 3 bases at V and 3 bases at J, with 20 bases in the middle. The germline gives CDR1 SGHRS, CDR2 YFSETQ. The chain's CDR3 is CASSSMMLGSRTDTQYF. The CDR3 DNA reads as TGCGCCAGCAGCTCCATGATGCTGGGGAGCCGGACAGATACGCAGTATTTT.

The chain links TRBV18 to TRBJ2-7, with D hard to call. Trimming cost V 1 base and J 5 bases, with 9 bases left between them. The CDR3 has 13 amino acids. Germline CDR1 reads KGHSH; CDR2 reads LQKENI. The CDR3 region is CASSPLTRDEQYF. The CDR3 DNA follows: TGTGCCAGCTCACCACTGACAAGAGACGAGCAGTACTTC.

This chain uses TRBV6-5 with TRBJ2-3; 8 nucleotides match TRBD2. V trimming: 5 bases; J trimming: 5 bases; junction bases outside the gene matches: 9. Looked up from germline, CDR1 is MNHEY and CDR2 is SVGAGI. This CDR3 has 15 amino acids. CDR3 DNA sequence: TGTGCCAGCAGTCCCTCGGGGGGGGGCTTAGATACGCAGTATTTT. Translation gives CASSPSGGGLDTQYF.

The CDR3: CASSSTGQETQYF. DNA of the CDR3: TGTGCCAGCAGCTCAACAGGCCAAGAGACCCAGTACTTC. V usage is TRBV11-3 and J usage is TRBJ2-5; a weak D match, TRBD1 (5 bases). The germline V gene has CDR1 SGHNT and CDR2 YENEEA. This CDR3 region has 13 residues. V was clipped by 4 bases and J by 1 base, with 7 bases between them.

This sequence joins TRBV7-8 and TRBJ2-5; TRBD2 matches at 8 bases. The CDR3 extends over 15 amino acids. In germline, CDR1 is SGHVS, CDR2 FQNEAQ. V dropped 6 bases and J dropped 4; count of bases not matched to a gene: 10. In DNA form, the CDR3 reads TGTGCCAGCAGGTCCAGCGGGGGCGGATTAGAGACCCAGTACTTC. Its translation is CASRSSGGGLETQYF.

V gene TRBV20-1 combines with J gene TRBJ1-2, with a tentative D call TRBD1 (5 bases). Germline-derived CDR1 and CDR2 are DFQATT and SNEGSKA (reference sequence). The CDR3 has 11 residues. V was clipped by 1 base and J by 7 bases, with 7 bases between them. In DNA, the CDR3 is TGCAGTGCTAGAGTAAGGGGTGGCTACACCTTC. Translation gives CSARVRGGYTF.

Only a few counts were recorded for this clone. In the same sample, other DNA sequences code for this CDR3. The chain joins TRBV19 to TRBJ1-5, with 8 bases lining up with TRBD1. V lost 4 bases to trimming and J lost 4 bases; unmatched junction nucleotides: 6. Germline lookup yields CDR1 LNHDA and CDR2 SQIVND (reference sequence). The CDR3 has 15 residues. DNA for the CDR3: TGTGCCAGTAGTACCGGGACAGGACTGAATCAGCCCCAGCATTTT. Amino acids: CASSTGTGLNQPQHF.

V is TRBV4-3 and J is TRBJ2-7; weak D call: TRBD1 (5 bases). Trimming cost V 1 base and J 4 bases, with 11 bases left between them. CDR1 and CDR2 (germline): LGHNA, YSLEER. The CDR3 contains 14 residues. CDR3 in amino acids: CASSQGTGNYEQYF. CDR3 DNA sequence: TGCGCCAGCAGCCAAGGCACAGGAAATTACGAGCAGTACTTC.